This T cell receptor beta chain is from a study of prognosis after radiotherapy for stage I lung cancer. Across the whole study: The authors enrolled stage I non-small cell lung cancer patients between 2018 and early 2019. Concurrently with stereotactic body radiotherapy, no other therapy was received by any patient.

Notes on this clonotype: Its antigen is currently unknown. Since a far larger clone is one base different, this is likely a read error.

Germline-derived CDR1 and CDR2 are ENHRY and SYGVKD. With 5 bases clipped from V and 5 bases from J, the junction kept 11 bases outside the gene matches. CDR3 length: 16 residues. Study outcomes and limitations: Unique TCR clone counts were lower following stereotactic body radiation therapy (median 10,088 versus 6,861).

Genomic DNA was the source, and TCR beta CDR3 was amplified from it by two-round multiplex PCR. Individual primers that were specific to each TRBV and TRBJ gene served in first-round PCR. MiXCR was run by TCRdb on the multiplex PCR reads, yielding one entry per CDR3 protein. Among 25,000 to 35,000 distinct CDR3 sequences listed, around 40% were seen once. This specimen was PBMCs, taken before or after stereotactic body radiation therapy (not recorded which). The chain links TRBV10-3 to TRBJ2-2; 7 bases align to TRBD2. The origin of this receptor is a donor aged 50 or older with non-small cell lung cancer. CDR3 region: CAISYRAGSETGELFF. For the CDR3, the DNA is TGTGCCATCAGTTACAGAGCGGGGTCGGAGACCGGGGAGCTGTTTTTT.